This is a list of T cell receptor beta chains from one sample in a study of shared clonotypes between healthy human individuals. Sequencing was performed with immunoSEQ multiplex PCR; in TCRdb, only in-frame clones are kept and a portion is missing. In the table there are millions of clones, roughly 96% of which are singletons. Sample: naive CD4+ T cells sorted from blood. Source of these receptors: a young man in good health. CDR3s leave out the opening cysteine and the closing phenylalanine or tryptophan. The D gene is left open where the match is weak. Clone size is shown for a subset of rows, as once, few, many or a class of expanded clone.

J: TRBJ1-3
V: TRBV19
D: TRBD1
size: .
CDR3: ASSGQGAVLSSGNTIY

J: TRBJ2-1
V: TRBV28
D: .
size: .
CDR3: ASTVGGTDSYNEQF

J: TRBJ2-1
V: TRBV5-1
D: TRBD1
size: .
CDR3: ASRNDRGGNEQF

J: TRBJ2-5
V: TRBV4-1
D: TRBD2
size: .
CDR3: ASSRNSGGLQETQY

J: TRBJ2-6
V: TRBV29-1
D: .
size: .
CDR3: SVDPGSGANVLT

J: TRBJ1-1
V: TRBV29-1
D: .
size: .
CDR3: SGAELEAF

J: TRBJ1-4
V: TRBV4-1
D: .
size: .
CDR3: ASSQETVTQTNEKLF

J: TRBJ1-5
V: TRBV18
D: .
size: .
CDR3: ASSRGGNQPQH

J: TRBJ2-3
V: TRBV4-1
D: TRBD2
size: .
CDR3: ASSLKTGGLAVGDTQY

J: TRBJ2-5
V: TRBV7-7
D: TRBD1
size: .
CDR3: ASSRDRGQETQY

J: TRBJ2-7
V: TRBV15
D: .
size: .
CDR3: ATSRSLGATYEQY

J: TRBJ2-7
V: TRBV2
D: .
size: .
CDR3: ASSDLRQVWNEQY

J: TRBJ1-1
V: TRBV7-8
D: .
size: .
CDR3: ASSLASPGGTEAF

J: TRBJ1-1
V: TRBV19
D: .
size: .
CDR3: ASTSRGSTEAF

J: TRBJ1-2
V: TRBV28
D: .
size: .
CDR3: ASSFGGYGYT

J: TRBJ1-3
V: TRBV4-2
D: TRBD1
size: .
CDR3: ASSPGTDGNTIY

J: TRBJ1-4
V: TRBV5-1
D: .
size: .
CDR3: ASSLSGGNEKLF

J: TRBJ2-7
V: TRBV5-1
D: .
size: .
CDR3: ASSALGSSGEQY

J: TRBJ2-7
V: TRBV14
D: TRBD1
size: few
CDR3: ASSRTGVPYEQY

J: TRBJ2-2
V: TRBV5-1
D: TRBD2
size: .
CDR3: ASSWDPGGTGELF

J: TRBJ1-2
V: TRBV6-5
D: TRBD1
size: .
CDR3: ASSYYSTGESGYT

J: TRBJ2-5
V: TRBV4-2
D: TRBD2
size: .
CDR3: ASSQLASGYQETQY

J: TRBJ2-2
V: TRBV30
D: .
size: .
CDR3: AWSRTGELF

J: TRBJ2-2
V: TRBV5-1
D: .
size: .
CDR3: ASSSTGTPTGELF

J: TRBJ1-2
V: TRBV7-2
D: TRBD1
size: .
CDR3: ASSPEGAVVYGYT

J: TRBJ1-6
V: TRBV5-4
D: .
size: .
CDR3: ASSLEGLPNSPLH

J: TRBJ1-6
V: TRBV18
D: .
size: .
CDR3: ASSPPEGPNSPLH

J: TRBJ2-7
V: TRBV9
D: .
size: .
CDR3: ASSSGIFTYEQY

J: TRBJ1-5
V: TRBV30
D: .
size: once
CDR3: AWSAWQNSNQPQH

J: TRBJ1-1
V: TRBV5-1
D: .
size: .
CDR3: ASSLDVNTEAF

J: TRBJ2-6
V: TRBV4-3
D: TRBD2
size: .
CDR3: ASSQDIPSGSMRANVLT

J: TRBJ1-2
V: TRBV4-3
D: TRBD1
size: .
CDR3: ASSQGDRMSGYT

J: TRBJ1-5
V: TRBV27
D: .
size: .
CDR3: ASSLARINQPQH

J: TRBJ2-1
V: TRBV5-4
D: .
size: .
CDR3: ASSPDPRSNEQF

J: TRBJ1-1
V: TRBV2
D: .
size: .
CDR3: ASSGGGTEAF

J: TRBJ2-7
V: TRBV18
D: .
size: .
CDR3: ASSVSGRDPPYEQY

J: TRBJ2-1
V: TRBV13
D: .
size: .
CDR3: ASSLNRYNEQF

J: TRBJ2-3
V: TRBV5-6
D: .
size: once
CDR3: ASSLAPAGRTDTQY

J: TRBJ2-7
V: TRBV7-2
D: TRBD2
size: .
CDR3: ASSTVRGTRGSYEQY

J: TRBJ2-7
V: TRBV7-8
D: .
size: .
CDR3: ASSPPGQGNEQY

J: TRBJ2-3
V: TRBV5-1
D: .
size: once
CDR3: ASSPGVDTQY

J: TRBJ1-2
V: TRBV7-6
D: .
size: .
CDR3: ASSLAQGRQGYT

J: TRBJ2-7
V: TRBV6-5
D: TRBD2
size: .
CDR3: ASFPGLASYEQY

J: TRBJ2-2
V: TRBV7-2
D: .
size: .
CDR3: ASSTPNTGELF